This T cell receptor beta chain was profiled in a study of T cells after yellow fever vaccination. Study findings and constraints: Post-booster samples contained most primary-vaccination clones (around 96% CD4, approximately 88% CD8).

A few counts support this clonotype. Antigen: not known. For TCR, cDNA came from 5'RACE template switching, which added a universal primer site and UMIs. One entry per CDR3 protein, called by TCRdb with MiXCR from the 5' RACE reads. The table includes 250,000 to 400,000 distinct CDR3 sequences, roughly 3.9% detected once. Germline CDR1 and CDR2: SGHVS and FQNEAQ. The CDR3 length is 15 residues. V dropped 3 bases and J dropped 0 bases, with 6 bases sitting between them. This rearrangement joins TRBV7-8 to TRBJ2-6; D not certain. The source of this sequence is a man aged 18 to 29 who received the YFV17D yellow fever vaccine. This sample comprised PBMCs, obtained 5 days after the yellow fever booster vaccination. CDR3: CASSFLNSGANVLTF. CDR3 DNA: TGTGCCAGCAGCTTTTTGAACTCTGGGGCCAACGTCCTGACTTTC.